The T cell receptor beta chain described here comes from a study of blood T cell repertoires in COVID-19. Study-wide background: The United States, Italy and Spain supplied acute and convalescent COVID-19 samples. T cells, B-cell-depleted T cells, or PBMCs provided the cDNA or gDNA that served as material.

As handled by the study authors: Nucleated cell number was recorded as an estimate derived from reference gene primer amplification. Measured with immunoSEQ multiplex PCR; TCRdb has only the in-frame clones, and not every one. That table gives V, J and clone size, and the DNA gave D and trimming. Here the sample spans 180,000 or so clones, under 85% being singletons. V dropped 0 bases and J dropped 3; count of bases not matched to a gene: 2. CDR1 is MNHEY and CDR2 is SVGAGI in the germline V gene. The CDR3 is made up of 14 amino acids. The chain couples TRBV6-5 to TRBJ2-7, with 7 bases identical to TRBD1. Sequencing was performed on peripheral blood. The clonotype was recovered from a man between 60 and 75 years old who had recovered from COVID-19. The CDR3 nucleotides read TGTGCCAGCAGTTACTCCCGACAGGGCTACGAGCAGTACTTC. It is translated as CASSYSRQGYEQYF.